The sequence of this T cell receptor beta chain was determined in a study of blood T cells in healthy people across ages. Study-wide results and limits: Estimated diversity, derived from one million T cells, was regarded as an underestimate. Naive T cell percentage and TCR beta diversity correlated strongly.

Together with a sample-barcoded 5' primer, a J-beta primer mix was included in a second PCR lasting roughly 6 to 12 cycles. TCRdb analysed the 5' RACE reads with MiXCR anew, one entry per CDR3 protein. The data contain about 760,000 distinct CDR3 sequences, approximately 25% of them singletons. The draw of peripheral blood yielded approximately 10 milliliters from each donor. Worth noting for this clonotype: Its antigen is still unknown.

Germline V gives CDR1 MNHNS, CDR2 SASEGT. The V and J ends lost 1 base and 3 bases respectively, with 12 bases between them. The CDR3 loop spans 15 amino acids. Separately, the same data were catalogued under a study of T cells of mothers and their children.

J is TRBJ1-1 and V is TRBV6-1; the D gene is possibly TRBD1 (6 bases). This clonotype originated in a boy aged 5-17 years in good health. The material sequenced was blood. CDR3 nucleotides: TGTGCCAGCAGTGAAGGTGGCAGGGGAGACACTGAAGCTTTCTTT. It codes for CASSEGGRGDTEAFF.